The T cell receptor beta chain described here comes from a study of T cells after yellow fever vaccination. Study-wide context: When fractions had low cell numbers, they were prepared with SMART-Seq v4 Ultra Low Input. Study-wide findings and caveats: Researchers noted that a small share of clonotypes showed up in both CD4 and CD8 compartments.

The table lists this clonotype with a few counts. Antigen: not known. Template switching with 5'RACE generated the TCR cDNA and added a universal primer site and UMIs. TCRdb fed the 5' RACE reads into MiXCR, producing one record per CDR3 protein. In the table there are around 310,000 distinct CDR3 sequences, around 4.3% of which are singletons. Looked up from germline, CDR1 is SGHTA and CDR2 is FQGNSA. J was trimmed by 4 bases and V by 6 bases; bases with no gene match: 10. The length of the CDR3 is 15 residues. The J gene is TRBJ2-5, the V gene TRBV7-2, with 8 bases matching TRBD1. This TCR was sampled from a man younger than 35 who received the YFV17D yellow fever vaccine. Source: PBMCs, taken 15 days after the yellow fever booster vaccination. CDR3 protein: CASRRATGDLETQYF. As DNA, the CDR3 is TGTGCCAGCAGGCGGGCGACAGGGGATCTAGAGACCCAGTACTTC.